The following is a T cell receptor (beta chain) sequence with its context. The antigen remains unidentified. The time point denotes: pre-sensitization, week 0. Treatment indicated: therapeutic diphenylcyclopropenone sensitization with weekly scalp DPC. This sample was taken from a study of human T cells and chemical hapten exposure. Whole-study findings and limits: The presence of alopecia in the donors means their immune response may differ from healthy people's.

Individual cDNA molecules each carried unique molecular identifiers attached by the library. TCRdb processed the RACE reads anew with MiXCR; each CDR3 protein has one entry. The sample has some 300,000 distinct CDR3 sequences; around 5.5% are singletons. Deletions cut 0 bases from V and 5 bases from J, with 15 bases between. This CDR3 has 15 residues. Germline CDR1 DFQATT, CDR2 SNEGSKA (reference sequence). The specimen comprised whole blood, sampled in connection with sensitization to the hapten diphenylcyclopropenone (DPC). This clonotype was sampled from a woman in her late teens or twenties with alopecia areata. Some clones in this sample may be carry-over from other donors' samples. This sequence joins TRBV20-1 and TRBJ2-3; TRBD1 might be the D (6 bases). This CDR3 is CSARDHTGSGDTQYF. CDR3 coding DNA: TGCAGTGCTAGAGACCACACAGGGTCGGGAGATACGCAGTATTTT.